The 30 T cell receptor beta chains below all came from one sample that was sequenced in a study of T-cell reconstitution after alpha-beta-depleted transplantation in children. For TCRbeta, the library was prepared with unique molecular identifiers. TCRdb reprocessed the PCR reads with MiXCR, giving one entry per CDR3 protein. The sample records thousands of distinct CDR3 sequences, about 14% being singletons. Sequencing was performed on PBMCs, mostly from graft donor cells, taken 180 days after TCRalphabeta/CD19-depleted stem cell transplant. The receptors originated from a patient aged 2-10 years who had a stem cell transplant for inherited bone marrow failure, so the T cells may come from the graft donor.

This clonotype occurred many times. The V gene is TRBV6-2 or TRBV6-3, the J gene TRBJ2-1; the D gene is possibly TRBD2 (6 bases). The germline V gene encodes CDR1 MNHEY and CDR2 SVGEGT. V was shortened by 2 bases and J by 0 bases, with 8 bases between the two germline ends. The CDR3 sequence is 15 residues long. The CDR3 sequence: CASSYAGSSYNEQFF. In nucleotides, the CDR3 is TGTGCCAGCAGTTACGCGGGGAGCTCCTACAATGAGCAGTTCTTC.

This clonotype was observed many times. The V call is TRBV18, the J call TRBJ2-5; D is undetermined. V was clipped by 6 bases and J by 5 bases, with 13 bases between them. The CDR3 contains 13 residues. CDR1 and CDR2 (germline): KGHSH, LQKENI. CDR3 region: CASSPVVQETQYF. CDR3 DNA: TGTGCCAGCTCCCCTGTAGTCCAGGAGACCCAGTACTTC.

This clonotype has ten or more counts. The CDR3 loop reads CSARRGNSGSDTQYF. The CDR3 DNA follows: TGCAGTGCTAGGAGGGGGAATAGCGGGAGCGATACGCAGTATTTT. This rearrangement joins TRBV20-1 to TRBJ2-3; 9 bases map to TRBD2. This CDR3 has 15 residues. CDR1 and CDR2 from the germline V gene are DFQATT and SNEGSKA (reference sequence). The trim removed 3 bases at V and 6 bases at J, leaving 10 bases unmatched.

In its sample, this clonotype was seen many times. The rearrangement links TRBV5-8 to TRBJ1-6; D gene unclear. The CDR3 runs to 12 residues. CDR1 is SGHTS, CDR2 YDEGEE, per germline. With 5 bases removed from V and 8 bases from J, the gap between germline ends came to 8 bases. The CDR3 coding sequence is TGTGCCAGCAGTTTGATCCATTCACCCCTCCACTTT. It specifies CASSLIHSPLHF.

Ten or more counts support this clonotype. The V and J genes are TRBV7-2 and TRBJ2-2; D might be TRBD1 or TRBD2, each matching 6 bases. The germline gives CDR1 SGHTA, CDR2 FQGNSA. Trimming cost V 4 bases and J 4 bases, with 16 bases left between them. This CDR3 contains 16 residues. The CDR3 bases are TGTGCCAGCAGCTCCAACGGGGGCCTTAGCACCGGGGAGCTGTTTTTT. This translates into CASSSNGGLSTGELFF.

This clonotype was seen at least ten times. The genes are TRBV10-3 and TRBJ2-4, with D unresolved. Germline V lookup: CDR1 ENHRY, CDR2 SYGVKD. The CDR3 totals 13 residues. Trimming removed 3 bases from V and 0 bases from J, with 3 bases in between. The CDR3 region is CAISEVAKNIQYF. CDR3 in DNA: TGTGCCATCAGTGAAGTAGCCAAAAACATTCAGTACTTC.

This clonotype showed up many times. The chain is built from TRBV7-9 and TRBJ1-3, with D unresolved. V was shortened by 3 bases and J by 4 bases, with 7 bases between the two germline ends. This CDR3 spans 13 amino acids. Germline lookup yields CDR1 SEHNR and CDR2 FQNEAQ (reference sequence). CDR3 nucleotides: TGTGCCAGCAGCTTGCCTCAAGGAAACACCATATATTTT. Translation gives CASSLPQGNTIYF.

The sample holds many counts of this clonotype. The chain has TRBV5-1 and TRBJ1-2; D remains ambiguous. The V gene's germline CDR1 is SGHRS and CDR2 YFSETQ. Trimming took 3 bases from V and 0 from J, leaving 9 bases between them. The CDR3 has 14 amino acids. This CDR3 reads CASSSGPPNYGYTF. CDR3 bases: TGCGCCAGCAGCTCTGGACCGCCTAACTATGGCTACACCTTC.

This clonotype was recorded at least ten times. J is TRBJ2-7 and V is TRBV27, with 8 bases fitting TRBD1. Trimming removed 4 bases from V and 0 bases from J; junction bases left unmatched: 5. Germline CDR1 MNHEY, CDR2 SMNVEV (reference sequence). The CDR3 runs to 15 residues. This chain's CDR3 is CASSSHRGSSYEQYF. The CDR3 DNA reads TGTGCCAGCAGTTCCCACAGGGGGAGCTCCTACGAGCAGTACTTC.

This clonotype was counted many times. This chain joins TRBV7-8 and TRBJ1-1; D is perhaps TRBD1 (6 bases). Germline V gene sequence: CDR1 SGHVS, CDR2 FQNEAQ. Trimming stripped 6 bases from V and 3 bases from J, with 14 bases between. The CDR3 is made up of 14 amino acids. CDR3 sequence: CASRKIQGYTEAFF. The CDR3 DNA reads TGTGCCAGCAGGAAAATACAGGGCTACACTGAAGCTTTCTTT.

This clonotype occurred many times. The gene calls are TRBV7-6 and TRBJ1-3; no clear D. Germline CDR1 SGHVS, CDR2 FNYEAQ. The CDR3 runs to 14 residues. V was cut by 5 bases and J by 4 bases, with 12 bases left in between. The DNA for the CDR3 is TGTGCCAGCAGCCCACGACCCGGGGGAAACACCATATATTTT. It encodes CASSPRPGGNTIYF. Variable domain in full (rest from reference TRBV7-6 and TRBJ1-3): GAGVSQSPRYKVTKRGQDVALRCDPISGHVSLYWYRQALGQGPEFLTYFNYEAQQDKSGLPNDRFSAERPEGSISTLTIQRTEQRDSAMYRCASSPRPGGNTIYFGEGSWLTVV.

Concerning this clonotype itself: A single base separates this from a much larger clone, so it may be a read error. The CDR3 reads CCARQRGSNTGELFF. The CDR3 DNA follows: TGCTGTGCTAGACAGAGGGGCAGTAACACCGGGGAGCTGTTTTTT. V gene TRBV20-1 combines with J gene TRBJ2-2; the D gene could be TRBD1 or TRBD2 (5 bases each). Germline CDR1 is DFQATT and CDR2 is SNEGSKA (reference sequence). This CDR3 has 15 amino acids.

This clonotype has just a few counts. The rearrangement uses TRBV7-8 and TRBJ2-3, with unresolved D. The CDR3 runs to 18 residues. Trimming removed 5 bases at V and 2 bases at J, with 23 bases between. Per germline, CDR1 SGHVS and CDR2 FQNEAQ. The CDR3 sequence: CASSPTILSWGYTDTQYF. CDR3 nucleotide sequence: TGTGCCAGCAGCCCCACGATCCTTAGCTGGGGATACACAGATACGCAGTATTTT.

This clonotype was counted ten times or more. The V and J genes are TRBV7-2 and TRBJ1-4, with 7 bases aligning to TRBD1. CDR3 length: 18 residues. With V trimmed by 5 bases and J by 0 bases, 12 bases remained unmatched. Germline CDR1 is SGHTA and CDR2 is FQGNSA. CDR3 loop: CASSAGQRSQATNEKLFF. The CDR3 region has the DNA TGTGCCAGCAGCGCGGGACAGCGTTCTCAGGCAACTAATGAAAAACTGTTTTTT.

There are many counts of this clonotype. The rearrangement links TRBV5-1 to TRBJ2-3; D not certain. Per germline, CDR1 SGHRS and CDR2 YFSETQ. The CDR3 sequence is 12 residues long. The V gene lost 0 bases and the J gene lost 9 bases, with 8 bases spanning the gap. The CDR3 sequence: CASSLGAQTQYF. The CDR3 DNA reads as TGCGCCAGCAGCTTGGGCGCGCAGACGCAGTATTTT.

Many counts were recorded for this clonotype. The chain uses TRBV28 and TRBJ1-5; no clear D gene. The V gene's germline CDR1 is MDHEN and CDR2 SYDVKM. This CDR3 spans 15 amino acids. V was clipped by 7 bases and J by 6 bases, with 19 bases between them. Written as DNA, the CDR3 is TGTGCCAGCACCATCAGGCCGAGCGGTCGTCAGCCCCAGCATTTT. Translated: CASTIRPSGRQPQHF.

This clonotype was recorded many times. CDR3 loop: CASTLTRYQETQYF. The CDR3 bases are TGTGCCAGCACCCTAACTAGGTACCAAGAGACCCAGTACTTC. The V call is TRBV27, the J call TRBJ2-5; D is possibly TRBD2 (5 bases). In germline, CDR1 is MNHEY, CDR2 SMNVEV (reference sequence). The ends were cut back, 7 bases at V and 0 bases at J, with 12 bases in the middle. The CDR3 totals 14 residues.

In this sample, this clonotype turned up many times. The rearrangement uses TRBV4-3 and TRBJ1-3, with 9 bases aligning to TRBD1. CDR1 and CDR2 from the germline V gene are LGHNA and YSLEER. With 1 base clipped from V and 10 bases from J, the junction kept 20 bases outside the gene matches. This CDR3 is built from 19 residues. Here the CDR3 DNA reads TGCGCCAGCAGCCAAGCGAACTTTTATATGACGGGACAGGGAAGAACCATATATTTT. Translating gives CASSQANFYMTGQGRTIYF.

This clonotype was seen many times. The V call is TRBV10-3, the J call TRBJ2-3; 12 nucleotides match TRBD2. The trim removed 10 bases at V and 5 bases at J, leaving 13 bases unmatched. There are 16 residues in the CDR3. Germline V lookup: CDR1 ENHRY, CDR2 SYGVKD. As DNA, the CDR3 is TGTGCCACCTCGACCCTAGCGGGAGGGCGGGGAGATACGCAGTATTTT. Amino acid sequence: CATSTLAGGRGDTQYF.

This clonotype was picked up many times. V gene TRBV5-1 combines with J gene TRBJ2-5; TRBD1 matches at 12 bases. V gave up 4 bases and J gave up 2 bases; unmatched junction bases: 3. Germline assignment: CDR1 SGHRS and CDR2 YFSETQ. The CDR3 runs to 15 residues. CDR3 amino acids: CASSGGQGAQETQYF. The CDR3 DNA reads TGCGCCAGCAGCGGGGGACAGGGGGCTCAAGAGACCCAGTACTTC.

At least ten counts were recorded for this clonotype. As DNA, the CDR3 is TGTGCCAGCAGCAACCGCCCAGGGGGGGATTCACCCCTCCACTTT. Encoded protein: CASSNRPGGDSPLHF. The chain carries TRBV7-9 and TRBJ1-6; 7 bases are shared with TRBD1. V gave up 5 bases and J gave up 8 bases; unmatched junction bases: 9. CDR3 length equals 15 residues. CDR1 and CDR2 (germline): SEHNR, FQNEAQ (reference sequence).

At least ten counts were recorded for this clonotype. The gene calls are TRBV11-2 and TRBJ2-7; D is possibly TRBD1 (6 bases). V lost 1 base, J lost 2 bases, and 12 bases lay in between. The CDR3 length is 15 residues. Germline CDR1 and CDR2: SGHAT and FQNNGV. In DNA form, the CDR3 reads TGTGCCAGCAGCTTAGTCAGGGGCGAACCCTACGAGCAGTACTTC. Translation gives CASSLVRGEPYEQYF.

This clonotype was counted ten times or more. V is TRBV4-2 and J is TRBJ2-1; 11 nucleotides agree with TRBD2. This CDR3 has 18 residues. Germline CDR1 and CDR2: LGHNA and YNFKEQ. Unmatched junction bases numbered 11, after V lost 6 bases and J lost 1 base. CDR3 DNA: TGTGCCAGCAGTCAAAAGGCTAGCGGGAGGTGGTCCTACAATGAGCAGTTCTTC. It codes for CASSQKASGRWSYNEQFF.

This clonotype was observed a single time. The chain links TRBV5-1 to TRBJ1-5, with a weak D call TRBD1 (5 bases). Germline lookup yields CDR1 SGHRS and CDR2 YFSETQ. The length of the CDR3 is 14 residues. The V end was cut by 2 bases, the J end by 3 bases, with 9 bases between. As DNA, the CDR3 is TGCGCCAGCAGCTTCAAACAGGACAATCAGCCCCAGCATTTT. This translates into CASSFKQDNQPQHF.

This clonotype has ten or more counts. The rearrangement uses TRBV20-1 and TRBJ2-5, with D possibly TRBD2 on 6 matching bases. Germline V gives CDR1 DFQATT, CDR2 SNEGSKA (reference sequence). V was pared by 3 bases and J by 3 bases, with 17 bases between. The CDR3 covers 15 residues. The CDR3 spells CSASGRLGGEETQYF. For the CDR3, the DNA is TGCAGTGCTAGCGGGAGACTGGGTGGAGAAGAGACCCAGTACTTC.

This clonotype was picked up many times. The J gene is TRBJ2-1, the V gene TRBV7-2; 8 nucleotides match TRBD2. Germline V gene lookup returns CDR1 SGHTA and CDR2 FQGNSA. V was clipped by 4 bases and J by 9 bases; unmatched bases: 11. The CDR3 has 15 residues. CDR3 amino acids: CASSYLINLAGEQFF. CDR3 sequence (DNA): TGTGCCAGCAGCTATCTGATAAATCTAGCGGGTGAGCAGTTCTTC.

Details on this clonotype: A much larger clone lies a single base off, so this may be a read error. The chain has TRBV4-3 and TRBJ2-5, with D uncertain. CDR1 is LGHNA, CDR2 YSLEER, per germline. This CDR3 is 14 amino acids long. CDR3 bases: TGCGCCAGCAGCCTCTCAAGGGCGGAAGAGGCCCAGTACTTC. Amino acids: CASSLSRAEEAQYF.

This clonotype is classed as large. The J gene is TRBJ2-1, the V gene TRBV20-1; 7 bases match TRBD1. Germline V gene data show CDR1 as DFQATT and CDR2 as SNEGSKA (reference sequence). The length of the CDR3 is 11 residues. The CDR3 spells CTIQQGSEQFF. The CDR3 DNA reads as TGCACAATACAACAGGGGAGTGAGCAGTTCTTC.

The table lists this clonotype with many counts. The rearrangement links TRBV7-2 to TRBJ2-1; D unclear. This CDR3 region has 16 residues. Germline lookup yields CDR1 SGHTA and CDR2 FQGNSA. The V and J ends lost 3 bases and 3 bases respectively, with 15 bases between them. CDR3 sequence (DNA): TGTGCCAGCAGCTTGGGTACCAAGATAAACTACAATGAGCAGTTCTTC. It is translated as CASSLGTKINYNEQFF.

At least ten counts were recorded for this clonotype. The gene calls are TRBV19 and TRBJ2-2; either TRBD1 or TRBD2 may fit D (5 bases each). The CDR3 has 14 amino acids. Germline values: CDR1 LNHDA, CDR2 SQIVND (reference sequence). Trimming removed 5 bases from V and 4 bases from J, with 11 bases in between. The chain's CDR3 is CASSSRDGTGELFF. DNA for the CDR3: TGTGCCAGTAGTTCCCGGGACGGCACCGGGGAGCTGTTTTTT.